The clone carrying this TCR beta chain has ten or more counts. Its specificity is not known. In TCRdb, the RT-PCR reads were re-called with MiXCR into one record per CDR3 protein. The table has around 530,000 distinct CDR3 sequences, about 15% seen once. V lost 0 bases and J lost 7, with 10 bases in between. This CDR3 contains 14 residues. Germline-derived CDR1 and CDR2 are SGDLS and YYNGEE. This sample stems from a study of response to subunit inactivated influenza vaccine. Findings of the study overall: That few new T cells are recruited by each seasonal influenza vaccination was the authors' suggestion.

J is TRBJ2-2 and V is TRBV9; D unresolved. This TCR derives from a man between 45 and 75 years old who received an inactivated influenza vaccine. The sample here was CD4+ T cells sorted from PBMCs, taken about 23 months after vaccination. The DNA for the CDR3 is TGTGCCAGCAGCGTAGCTGGCGACGTCGGGGAGCTGTTTTTT. Translating it yields CASSVAGDVGELFF.